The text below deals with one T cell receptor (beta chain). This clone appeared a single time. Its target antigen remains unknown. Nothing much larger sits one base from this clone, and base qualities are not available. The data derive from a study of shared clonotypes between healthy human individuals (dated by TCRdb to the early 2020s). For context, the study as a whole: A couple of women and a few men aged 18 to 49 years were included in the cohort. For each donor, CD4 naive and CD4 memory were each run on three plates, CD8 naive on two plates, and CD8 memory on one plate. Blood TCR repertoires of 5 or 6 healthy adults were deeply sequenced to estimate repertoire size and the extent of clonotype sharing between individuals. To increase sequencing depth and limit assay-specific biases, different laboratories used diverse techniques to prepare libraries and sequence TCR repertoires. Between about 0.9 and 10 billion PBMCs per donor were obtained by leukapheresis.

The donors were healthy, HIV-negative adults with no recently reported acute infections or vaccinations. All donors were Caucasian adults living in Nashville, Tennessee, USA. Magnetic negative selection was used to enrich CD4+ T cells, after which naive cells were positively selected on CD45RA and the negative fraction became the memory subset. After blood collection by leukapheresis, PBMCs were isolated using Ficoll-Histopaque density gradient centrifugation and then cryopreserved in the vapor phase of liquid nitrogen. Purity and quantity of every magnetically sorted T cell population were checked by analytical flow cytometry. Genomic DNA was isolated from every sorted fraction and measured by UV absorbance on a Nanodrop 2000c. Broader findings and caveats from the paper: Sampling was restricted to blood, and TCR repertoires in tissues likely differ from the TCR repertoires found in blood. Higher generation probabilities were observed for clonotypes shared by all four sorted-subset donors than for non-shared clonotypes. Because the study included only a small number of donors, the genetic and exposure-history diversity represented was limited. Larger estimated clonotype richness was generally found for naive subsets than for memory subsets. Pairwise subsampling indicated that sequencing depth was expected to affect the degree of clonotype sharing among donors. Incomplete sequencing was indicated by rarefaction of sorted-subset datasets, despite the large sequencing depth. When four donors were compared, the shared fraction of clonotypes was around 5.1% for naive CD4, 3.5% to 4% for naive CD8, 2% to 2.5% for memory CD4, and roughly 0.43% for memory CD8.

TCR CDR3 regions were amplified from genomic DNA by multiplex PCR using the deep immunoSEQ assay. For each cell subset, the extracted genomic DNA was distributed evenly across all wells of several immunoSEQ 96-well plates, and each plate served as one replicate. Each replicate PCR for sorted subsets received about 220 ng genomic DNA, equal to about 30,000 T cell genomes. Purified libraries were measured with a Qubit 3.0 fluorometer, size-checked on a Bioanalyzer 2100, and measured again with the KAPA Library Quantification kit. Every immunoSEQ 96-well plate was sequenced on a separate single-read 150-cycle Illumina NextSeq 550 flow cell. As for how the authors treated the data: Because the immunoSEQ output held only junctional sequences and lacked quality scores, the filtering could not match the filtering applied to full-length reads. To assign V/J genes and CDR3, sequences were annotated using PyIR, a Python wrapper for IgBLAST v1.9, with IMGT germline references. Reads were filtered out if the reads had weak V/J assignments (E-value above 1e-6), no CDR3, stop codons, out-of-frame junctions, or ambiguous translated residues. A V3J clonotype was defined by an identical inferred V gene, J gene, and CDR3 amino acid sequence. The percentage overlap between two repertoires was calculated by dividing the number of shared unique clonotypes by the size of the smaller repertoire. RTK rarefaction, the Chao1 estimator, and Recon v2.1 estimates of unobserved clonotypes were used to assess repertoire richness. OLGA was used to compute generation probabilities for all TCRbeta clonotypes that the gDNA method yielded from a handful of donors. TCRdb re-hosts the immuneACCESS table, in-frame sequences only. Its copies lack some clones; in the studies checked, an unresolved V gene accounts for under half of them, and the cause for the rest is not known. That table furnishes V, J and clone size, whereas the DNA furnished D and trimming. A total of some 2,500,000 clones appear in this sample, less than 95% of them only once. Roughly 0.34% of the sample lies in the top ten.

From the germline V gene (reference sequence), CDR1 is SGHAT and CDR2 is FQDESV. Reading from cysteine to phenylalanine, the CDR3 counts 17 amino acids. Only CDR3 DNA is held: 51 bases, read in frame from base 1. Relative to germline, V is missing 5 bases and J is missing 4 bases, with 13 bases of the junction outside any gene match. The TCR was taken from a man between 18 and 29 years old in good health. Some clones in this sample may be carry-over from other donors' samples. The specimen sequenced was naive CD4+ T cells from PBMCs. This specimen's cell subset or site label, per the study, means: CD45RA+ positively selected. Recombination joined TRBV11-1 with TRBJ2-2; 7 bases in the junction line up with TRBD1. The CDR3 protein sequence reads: CASSPRTGDYSTGELFF. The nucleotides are TGTGCCAGCAGCCCACGAACAGGGGATTATTCCACCGGGGAGCTGTTTTTT.